The TCR beta chain under discussion was sequenced for a study of metastatic and nonmetastatic thyroid tumors. No patient had received any treatment before thyroid surgery. This clone has at least ten counts. Authors' analysis steps: A classifier for distant metastasis in papillary thyroid cancer was constructed using CDR3 differences observed across clinicopathological groups. TCRdb used MiXCR to call clones anew from the PCR reads. V and J calls and clone size were set by TCRdb, not the authors. The sample comprises roughly 40,000 clones, approximately 16% of which are singletons, and approximately 9.9% rests with the top ten. This sequence was found in a female donor with papillary thyroid cancer or a benign thyroid nodule (not recorded which). Some clones in this sample may be carry-over from other donors' samples. The sample was tumor tissue.

The CDR3 loop is CATSRGPALAFF. As DNA, the CDR3 is TGTGCCACCAGCCGGGGACCCGCCTTGGCTTTCTTT. The chain joins TRBV15 to TRBJ1-1, with D maybe TRBD1 (5 bases). The ends were cut back, 5 bases at V and 11 bases at J, with 15 bases in the middle. Germline V gene sequence: CDR1 LNHNV, CDR2 YYDKDF (reference sequence). This CDR3 contains 12 residues.